This T cell receptor beta chain was captured by sequencing in a study of blood T cell repertoires in COVID-19. Assay: immunoSEQ multiplex PCR; the TCRdb copy retains only in-frame clones and omits some. The table has just under 250,000 clones, more than 85% seen once. The CDR3 length is 14 residues. Trimming removed 4 bases from V and 4 bases from J; junction bases left unmatched: 3. The germline V gene has CDR1 KGHDR and CDR2 SFDVKD. Assignments of participants to cohorts depended upon their own reported clinical history. The recovered donors of Cohort 3 showed two negative PCRs, clearance, or symptom resolution.

The receptor was derived from a woman aged 25 to 39 who had recovered from COVID-19. This chain links TRBV24-1 with TRBJ2-1, with 7 bases identical to TRBD2. Material: PBMCs or T cells enriched from blood (not recorded which). The CDR3 DNA follows: TGTGCCACCAGTGAGACTAGCTTTTACAATGAGCAGTTCTTC. Translated, it gives CATSETSFYNEQFF.